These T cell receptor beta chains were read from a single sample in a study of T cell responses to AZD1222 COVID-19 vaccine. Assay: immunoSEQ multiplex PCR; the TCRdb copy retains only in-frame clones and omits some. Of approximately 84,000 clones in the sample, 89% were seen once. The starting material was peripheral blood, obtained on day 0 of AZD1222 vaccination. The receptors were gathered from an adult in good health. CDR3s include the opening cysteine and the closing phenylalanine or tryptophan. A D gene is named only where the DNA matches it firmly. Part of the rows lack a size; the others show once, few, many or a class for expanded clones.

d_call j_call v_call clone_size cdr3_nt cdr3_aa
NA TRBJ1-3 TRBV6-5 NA TGTGCCAGCAAGGGAGCCTCTGGAAACACCATATATTTT CASKGASGNTIYF
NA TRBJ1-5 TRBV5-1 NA TGCGCCAGCAGCCTAGGACCAACCGATCAGCCCCAGCATTTT CASSLGPTDQPQHF
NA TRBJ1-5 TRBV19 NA TGTGCCAGTACCGAGACATGGAATCAGCCCCAGCATTTT CASTETWNQPQHF
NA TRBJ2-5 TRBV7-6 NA TGTGCCAGCAGCCCCGCGCTAGCCCCGGCCCCAGAGACCCAGTACTTC CASSPALAPAPETQYF
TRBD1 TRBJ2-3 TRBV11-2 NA TGTGCCAGCAGCCCCCTGGGGGGACAGGACACAGATACGCAGTATTTT CASSPLGGQDTDTQYF
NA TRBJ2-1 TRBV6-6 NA TGTGCCAGCAGTCTTAACCCCGGACAGCGCCGTTACAATGAGCAGTTCTTC CASSLNPGQRRYNEQFF
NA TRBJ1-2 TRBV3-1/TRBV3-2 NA TGTGCCAGCAGCCAAACTAGGGGGTCTACTAACTATGGCTACACCTTC CASSQTRGSTNYGYTF
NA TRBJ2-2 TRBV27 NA TGTGCCAGCAGACAGTCCGGGGAGCTGTTTTTT CASRQSGELFF
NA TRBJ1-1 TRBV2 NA TGTGCCAGCAGGGCAGGACGCGCTAACACTGAAGCTTTCTTT CASRAGRANTEAFF
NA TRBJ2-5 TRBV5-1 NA TGCGCCAGCAGCTCCGCGAACCCACAGGGAGGAGAGACCCAGTACTTC CASSSANPQGGETQYF
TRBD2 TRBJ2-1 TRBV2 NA TGTGCCAGTGCTAGGGCGGGGGAATTGTACAATGAGCAGTTCTTC CASARAGELYNEQFF
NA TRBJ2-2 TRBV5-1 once TGCGCCAGCATTCAGGGTGAGAACACCGGGGAGCTGTTTTTT CASIQGENTGELFF
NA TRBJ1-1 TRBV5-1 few TGCGCCAGCAGCCCGGGGGGATTTATGGCGGCCGGGGGCATGAACACTGAAGCTTTCTTT CASSPGGFMAAGGMNTEAFF
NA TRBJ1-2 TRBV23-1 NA TGCGCCAGCAGTCAATCGTTAGGGCTCTATGGCTACACCTTC CASSQSLGLYGYTF
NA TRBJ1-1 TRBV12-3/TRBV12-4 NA TGTGCCAGCAGGGACGGACGGACTGAAGCTTTCTTT CASRDGRTEAFF
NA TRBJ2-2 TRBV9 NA TGTGCCAGCAGCGTAGCAGGCGGCACCGGGGAGCTGTTTTTT CASSVAGGTGELFF
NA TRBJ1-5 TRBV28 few TGTGCCAGCAGCCCTAGTGGTGCACAGGTTTCAAATCAGCCCCAGCATTTT CASSPSGAQVSNQPQHF
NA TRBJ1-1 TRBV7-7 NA TGTGCTAGCAGCTTAGAACGGAACGGGACACTGAACACTGAAGCTTTCTTT CASSLERNGTLNTEAFF
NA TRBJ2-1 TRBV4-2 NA TGTGCCAGCAGGCAAACAGGGTCGCGGGCTGGAGGTAGGGGGGAGCAGTTCTTC CASRQTGSRAGGRGEQFF
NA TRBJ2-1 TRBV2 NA TGTGCCAGCGGCTGGGGCGAGCAGTTCTTC CASGWGEQFF
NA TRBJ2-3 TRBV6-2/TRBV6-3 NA TGTGCCAGCAGTCTGACCCCCGATACGCAGTATTTT CASSLTPDTQYF
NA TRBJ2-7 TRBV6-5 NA TGTGCCAGCAAGAGGGACGGAGCCTACGAGCAGTACTTC CASKRDGAYEQYF
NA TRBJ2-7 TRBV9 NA TGTGCCAGCAGCCTCCATGGGTCCGAGTTCTACGAGCAGTACTTC CASSLHGSEFYEQYF
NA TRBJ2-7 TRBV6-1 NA TGTGCCAGCAGTGATATCAGAGGGGAAGCACACGAGCAGTACTTC CASSDIRGEAHEQYF
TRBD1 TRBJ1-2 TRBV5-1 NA TGCGCCAGCAGCTTGGCCGACAGGGTGGGTGGCTACACCTTC CASSLADRVGGYTF
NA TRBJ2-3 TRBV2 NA TGTGCCAGCAGTGAAAGCGGTACGCAGTATTTT CASSESGTQYF
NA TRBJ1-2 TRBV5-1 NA TGCGCCAGCAGCCTCGTTGCAGGAGCTAACTATGGCTACACCTTC CASSLVAGANYGYTF